The entry that follows covers one T cell receptor beta chain sequence. There is no known antigen for this receptor. Per-nucleotide qualities are absent, and no much larger clonotype sits a single base away. The sample comes from a study of T-cell reconstitution after alpha-beta-depleted transplantation in children (dated by TCRdb to the mid-2010s). General notes on the study: T-cell immune reconstitution after TCRalphabeta/CD19-depleted allogeneic hematopoietic cell transplantation in children was quantitatively tracked in the study by means of TCR repertoire profiling.

From its cysteine to its phenylalanine, the CDR3 spans 13 amino acids. Of the read, only the CDR3 DNA is kept; its 39 bases are in frame from base 1. The germline V gene encodes CDR1 SGHTA and CDR2 FQGNSA. V has 7 bases trimmed and J has 1 base trimmed; junction bases matching no gene number 2. The library relied on PCR. TCRdb shows the sequencer as Illumina HiSeq 2500. TCR libraries were prepared with molecular barcoding, using unique molecular identifiers to normalize TCRbeta repertoire quantification. Using fastp trimming at Q25 and MiXCR clonotype assembly, TCRdb reanalyzed the public sequencing data and kept in-frame beta chains. Rows are unified per CDR3 protein, each entry keeping the most common DNA and genes. The sample table shows about 640,000 distinct CDR3 sequences, and 15% to 20% are seen once. The ten largest clones capture about 1.1% of the sample.

Sequencing was performed on PBMCs from the stem cell graft donor, taken from the stem cell graft. This TCR was recovered from a human donor who donated a stem cell graft to a child with acute myeloid leukemia. The chain is made from TRBV7-2 and TRBJ2-5, with 8 bases aligning to TRBD2. The DNA sequence is TGTGCCAGCAAGCGGGGGTCCCAAGAGACCCAGTACTTC. This gives the protein CASKRGSQETQYF.